A selection of T cell receptor beta chains follows, all from one sample in a study of metastatic and nonmetastatic thyroid tumors. TCRdb re-called clones via MiXCR from the PCR reads. The sample lists 25,000 or so clones; around 16% were seen once. Sequenced input: blood. The receptor set was obtained from a male donor with papillary thyroid cancer or a benign thyroid nodule (not recorded which). Some clones in this sample may be carry-over from other donors' samples. Both conserved end residues are part of each CDR3. D genes are given only for firm matches. Some rows mark clone size as missing; the rest say once, few, many or name a class of expanded clone.

clone_size: many; j_call: TRBJ1-2; d_call: .; v_call: TRBV5-5; cdr3_aa: CASSLDFGNYGYTF; cdr3_nt: TGTGCCAGCAGCTTGGATTTTGGGAACTATGGCTACACCTTC
clone_size: many; j_call: TRBJ2-6; d_call: .; v_call: TRBV19; cdr3_aa: CASSQGTGANVLTF; cdr3_nt: TGTGCCAGTAGTCAAGGGACTGGGGCCAACGTCCTGACTTTC
clone_size: many; j_call: TRBJ1-4; d_call: .; v_call: TRBV5-1; cdr3_aa: CASRQGATNEKLFF; cdr3_nt: TGCGCCAGCAGACAGGGAGCAACTAATGAAAAACTGTTTTTT
clone_size: .; j_call: TRBJ2-7; d_call: .; v_call: TRBV20-1; cdr3_aa: CSARVADRSYEQYF; cdr3_nt: TGCAGTGCTAGAGTCGCGGACAGAAGTTACGAGCAGTACTTC
clone_size: .; j_call: TRBJ1-4; d_call: .; v_call: TRBV11-3; cdr3_aa: CASSLRGPEKLFF; cdr3_nt: TGTGCCAGCAGCTTACGGGGACCTGAAAAACTGTTTTTT
clone_size: many; j_call: TRBJ2-5; d_call: .; v_call: TRBV12-3/TRBV12-4; cdr3_aa: CASSLRRTPKGETQYF; cdr3_nt: TGTGCCAGCAGTTTACGCCGAACCCCAAAGGGAGAGACCCAGTACTTC
clone_size: few; j_call: TRBJ1-3; d_call: .; v_call: TRBV6-1; cdr3_aa: CASIPVHYSGNTIYF; cdr3_nt: TGTGCCAGCATTCCGGTACACTACTCTGGAAACACCATATATTTT
clone_size: many; j_call: TRBJ1-2; d_call: .; v_call: TRBV5-6; cdr3_aa: CASSLWPGGYTF; cdr3_nt: TGTGCCAGCAGCTTGTGGCCAGGGGGCTACACCTTC
clone_size: many; j_call: TRBJ1-1; d_call: .; v_call: TRBV4-1; cdr3_aa: CASSHPWGPSRAEAFF; cdr3_nt: TGCGCCAGCAGCCATCCCTGGGGGCCCTCTAGAGCTGAAGCTTTCTTT
clone_size: .; j_call: TRBJ2-2; d_call: .; v_call: TRBV6-2/TRBV6-3; cdr3_aa: CASSTNSMRPQGGAGELFF; cdr3_nt: TGTGCCAGCAGTACCAATAGTATGCGCCCCCAGGGCGGCGCCGGTGAGCTGTTTTTT
clone_size: many; j_call: TRBJ1-1; d_call: .; v_call: TRBV28; cdr3_aa: CASFQGGWTEAFF; cdr3_nt: TGTGCCAGCTTCCAGGGAGGGTGGACTGAAGCTTTCTTT
clone_size: many; j_call: TRBJ1-1; d_call: .; v_call: TRBV11-3; cdr3_aa: CASSTNTGSGTEAFF; cdr3_nt: TGTGCCAGCAGCACAAACACAGGGTCCGGCACTGAAGCTTTCTTT
clone_size: many; j_call: TRBJ2-5; d_call: TRBD1; v_call: TRBV5-6; cdr3_aa: CASSLDRGYETQYF; cdr3_nt: TGTGCCAGCAGCTTAGACAGGGGGTATGAGACCCAGTACTTC
clone_size: many; j_call: TRBJ2-3; d_call: TRBD2; v_call: TRBV4-2; cdr3_aa: CASSQLAGGTDTQYF; cdr3_nt: TGTGCCAGCAGCCAGCTAGCGGGGGGGACAGATACGCAGTATTTT
clone_size: many; j_call: TRBJ2-3; d_call: .; v_call: TRBV19; cdr3_aa: CASSIQLGLLTVDTQYF; cdr3_nt: TGTGCCAGTAGTATACAGCTGGGACTTCTCACCGTGGATACGCAGTATTTT
clone_size: medium-sized; j_call: TRBJ1-4; d_call: .; v_call: TRBV18; cdr3_aa: CASSPASDRNQKLFF; cdr3_nt: TGTGCCAGCTCACCAGCATCGGACAGAAACCAAAAACTGTTTTTT
clone_size: many; j_call: TRBJ1-4; d_call: .; v_call: TRBV6-1; cdr3_aa: CASSSGATNEKLFF; cdr3_nt: TGTGCCAGCAGTTCCGGTGCAACTAATGAAAAACTGTTTTTT
clone_size: many; j_call: TRBJ2-1; d_call: .; v_call: TRBV7-6; cdr3_aa: CASYGGAGNEQFF; cdr3_nt: TGTGCCAGCTATGGGGGGGCCGGGAATGAGCAGTTCTTC
clone_size: .; j_call: TRBJ2-1; d_call: TRBD1; v_call: TRBV7-3; cdr3_aa: CASSLTPPGTVYNEQFF; cdr3_nt: TGTGCCAGCAGCTTAACCCCCCCGGGGACAGTGTACAATGAGCAGTTCTTC
clone_size: many; j_call: TRBJ2-1; d_call: .; v_call: TRBV12-3/TRBV12-4; cdr3_aa: CASSLSRSSYNEQFF; cdr3_nt: TGTGCCAGCAGTTTATCCCGAAGCTCCTACAATGAGCAGTTCTTC
clone_size: many; j_call: TRBJ2-1; d_call: .; v_call: TRBV30; cdr3_aa: CAWSGTVGNEQFF; cdr3_nt: TGTGCCTGGAGTGGGACAGTTGGAAATGAGCAGTTCTTC
clone_size: many; j_call: TRBJ1-5; d_call: TRBD1; v_call: TRBV5-1; cdr3_aa: CASSLVPYRGTINQPQHF; cdr3_nt: TGCGCCAGCAGCCTCGTCCCCTACAGGGGTACGATCAATCAGCCCCAGCATTTT
clone_size: many; j_call: TRBJ2-2; d_call: TRBD1; v_call: TRBV25-1; cdr3_aa: CASSGDSDTGELFF; cdr3_nt: TGTGCCAGCAGTGGGGACAGTGACACCGGGGAGCTGTTTTTT
clone_size: once; j_call: TRBJ2-2; d_call: .; v_call: TRBV5-1; cdr3_aa: CASRASSTGELFF; cdr3_nt: TGCGCCAGCAGAGCTAGCTCCACCGGGGAGCTGTTTTTT
clone_size: many; j_call: TRBJ1-1; d_call: .; v_call: TRBV30; cdr3_aa: CAWSVAGGTEAFF; cdr3_nt: TGTGCCTGGAGTGTCGCGGGTGGGACTGAAGCTTTCTTT
clone_size: .; j_call: TRBJ1-2; d_call: .; v_call: TRBV3-1; cdr3_aa: CASSQDCGRSYGYTF; cdr3_nt: TGTGCCAGCAGCCAAGATTGTGGGCGCAGCTATGGCTACACCTTC
clone_size: .; j_call: TRBJ2-3; d_call: .; v_call: TRBV7-8; cdr3_aa: CASSYPAGYRERDTQYF; cdr3_nt: TGTGCCAGCAGCTATCCTGCGGGCTATCGGGAGAGAGATACGCAGTATTTT
clone_size: many; j_call: TRBJ2-4; d_call: .; v_call: TRBV5-1; cdr3_aa: CASSQTAALAKNIQYF; cdr3_nt: TGCGCCAGCAGCCAGACAGCCGCTCTAGCCAAAAACATTCAGTACTTC
clone_size: many; j_call: TRBJ2-4; d_call: .; v_call: TRBV20-1; cdr3_aa: CSARDGRALAKNIQYF; cdr3_nt: TGCAGTGCTAGAGACGGCAGAGCGTTAGCCAAAAACATTCAGTACTTC
clone_size: many; j_call: TRBJ2-3; d_call: .; v_call: TRBV19; cdr3_aa: CASSIRGSDTQYF; cdr3_nt: TGTGCCAGTAGTATTCGTGGGTCAGATACGCAGTATTTT
clone_size: .; j_call: TRBJ2-7; d_call: .; v_call: TRBV10-2; cdr3_aa: CATRPAESSYEQYF; cdr3_nt: TGCGCCACCCGTCCAGCGGAAAGCTCCTACGAGCAGTACTTC
clone_size: .; j_call: TRBJ2-1; d_call: .; v_call: TRBV7-2; cdr3_aa: CASSGGRKQFF; cdr3_nt: TGTGCCAGCAGCGGGGGACGCAAGCAGTTCTTC
clone_size: many; j_call: TRBJ2-7; d_call: TRBD1; v_call: TRBV19; cdr3_aa: CASSRWSVTGGNSYEQYF; cdr3_nt: TGTGCCAGTAGCCGGTGGTCAGTGACAGGGGGCAACTCCTACGAGCAGTACTTC
clone_size: .; j_call: TRBJ2-7; d_call: .; v_call: TRBV5-1; cdr3_aa: CASSLGGGADNEQYF; cdr3_nt: TGCGCCAGCAGCTTGGGTGGCGGGGCAGACAACGAGCAGTACTTC
clone_size: many; j_call: TRBJ2-7; d_call: .; v_call: TRBV3-1; cdr3_aa: CASSQDLERAYEQYF; cdr3_nt: TGTGCCAGCAGCCAAGACCTAGAGAGGGCCTACGAGCAGTACTTC
clone_size: .; j_call: TRBJ1-6; d_call: .; v_call: TRBV11-2; cdr3_aa: CASSLDHKVFYNSPLHF; cdr3_nt: TGTGCCAGCAGCTTAGATCACAAGGTGTTCTATAATTCACCCCTCCACTTT
clone_size: many; j_call: TRBJ2-1; d_call: TRBD2; v_call: TRBV5-5; cdr3_aa: CASSLETSGMGNEQFF; cdr3_nt: TGTGCCAGCAGCTTGGAGACTAGCGGGATGGGGAATGAGCAGTTCTTC
clone_size: many; j_call: TRBJ2-3; d_call: TRBD2; v_call: TRBV18; cdr3_aa: CASSTSGGLTDTQYF; cdr3_nt: TGTGCCAGCTCGACTAGCGGGGGGCTGACGGATACGCAGTATTTT
clone_size: medium-sized; j_call: TRBJ2-7; d_call: TRBD2; v_call: TRBV2; cdr3_aa: CASIVRGTSYYEQYF; cdr3_nt: TGTGCCAGCATAGTTCGTGGGACTAGCTACTACGAGCAGTACTTC
clone_size: few; j_call: TRBJ2-2; d_call: TRBD1; v_call: TRBV28; cdr3_aa: CASSSHRDRGRPGELFF; cdr3_nt: TGTGCCAGCAGTTCCCACCGGGACAGGGGGCGCCCCGGGGAGCTGTTTTTT
clone_size: many; j_call: TRBJ1-1; d_call: .; v_call: TRBV5-6; cdr3_aa: CASSLYMAGGTEAFF; cdr3_nt: TGTGCCAGCAGCTTGTATATGGCGGGGGGTACTGAAGCTTTCTTT
clone_size: many; j_call: TRBJ1-5; d_call: .; v_call: TRBV6-1; cdr3_aa: CASGAGPNQPQHF; cdr3_nt: TGTGCCAGCGGGGCAGGCCCAAATCAGCCCCAGCATTTT
clone_size: many; j_call: TRBJ2-5; d_call: .; v_call: TRBV28; cdr3_aa: CASSSTPGETQYF; cdr3_nt: TGTGCCAGCAGTTCTACACCAGGGGAGACCCAGTACTTC
clone_size: many; j_call: TRBJ2-7; d_call: .; v_call: TRBV11-2; cdr3_aa: CASSLDSFGRRGEQYF; cdr3_nt: TGTGCCAGCAGCTTAGATTCCTTTGGGCGGAGGGGCGAGCAGTACTTC
clone_size: .; j_call: TRBJ2-7; d_call: TRBD2; v_call: TRBV2; cdr3_aa: CASQGTGGRKDEQYF; cdr3_nt: TGTGCCAGCCAAGGGACGGGAGGTCGGAAAGACGAGCAGTACTTC
clone_size: few; j_call: TRBJ2-2; d_call: .; v_call: TRBV6-4; cdr3_aa: CAGSLGQHTWELFF; cdr3_nt: TGTGCCGGCAGTTTGGGACAACACACCTGGGAGCTGTTTTTT
clone_size: .; j_call: TRBJ2-3; d_call: .; v_call: TRBV20-1; cdr3_aa: CSASSRAGDTQYF; cdr3_nt: TGCAGTGCTAGTAGTCGAGCAGGAGATACGCAGTATTTT
clone_size: .; j_call: TRBJ2-5; d_call: .; v_call: TRBV6-1; cdr3_aa: CASSSVLAGKETQYF; cdr3_nt: TGTGCCAGCAGTTCGGTACTAGCTGGGAAAGAGACCCAGTACTTC
clone_size: few; j_call: TRBJ2-1; d_call: .; v_call: TRBV10-1; cdr3_aa: CASRHGLLTLNEQFF; cdr3_nt: TGCGCCAGCCGCCACGGGCTACTGACTCTCAATGAGCAGTTCTTC
clone_size: many; j_call: TRBJ1-5; d_call: .; v_call: TRBV6-1; cdr3_aa: CASRTGRNQPQHF; cdr3_nt: TGTGCCAGCAGAACAGGGCGCAATCAGCCCCAGCATTTT
clone_size: many; j_call: TRBJ2-2; d_call: TRBD2; v_call: TRBV9; cdr3_aa: CASSSGLAGGRNTGELFF; cdr3_nt: TGTGCCAGCAGCTCGGGACTAGCGGGGGGAAGGAACACCGGGGAGCTGTTTTTT
clone_size: many; j_call: TRBJ1-6; d_call: .; v_call: TRBV5-6; cdr3_aa: CASSSTGTGVSPLHF; cdr3_nt: TGTGCCAGCAGCAGCACCGGGACGGGGGTTTCACCCCTCCACTTT
clone_size: many; j_call: TRBJ2-1; d_call: .; v_call: TRBV6-1; cdr3_aa: CASTLRGLEQFF; cdr3_nt: TGTGCCAGCACCTTACGGGGGCTTGAGCAGTTCTTC
clone_size: few; j_call: TRBJ2-7; d_call: .; v_call: TRBV2; cdr3_aa: CASSAGTGAGEQYF; cdr3_nt: TGTGCCAGCAGTGCAGGGACGGGAGCGGGCGAGCAGTACTTC
clone_size: .; j_call: TRBJ1-2; d_call: .; v_call: TRBV24-1; cdr3_aa: CGTSDFSPYGYTF; cdr3_nt: TGTGGCACAAGTGATTTTTCGCCTTATGGCTACACCTTC
clone_size: many; j_call: TRBJ1-6; d_call: .; v_call: TRBV3-1; cdr3_aa: CASSQEWGSIYSPLHF; cdr3_nt: TGTGCCAGCAGCCAAGAATGGGGTTCTATTTATTCACCCCTCCACTTT
clone_size: few; j_call: TRBJ2-1; d_call: .; v_call: TRBV6-1; cdr3_aa: CASSVHKYNEQFF; cdr3_nt: TGTGCCAGCAGTGTTCACAAATACAATGAGCAGTTCTTC
clone_size: few; j_call: TRBJ2-2; d_call: .; v_call: TRBV6-5; cdr3_aa: CASTSTRFAGELFF; cdr3_nt: TGTGCCAGCACTTCCACAAGGTTCGCCGGGGAGCTGTTTTTT
clone_size: many; j_call: TRBJ1-5; d_call: .; v_call: TRBV27; cdr3_aa: CASSLSAGSNQPQHF; cdr3_nt: TGTGCCAGCAGTTTATCTGCCGGTAGCAATCAGCCCCAGCATTTT